These 9 T cell receptor beta chains were sequenced from one sample in a study of OX40 agonist ivuxolimab in advanced cancers. Repertoires were generated with immunoSEQ multiplex PCR, while TCRdb's copy carries only in-frame clones and drops some. The data contain over 60,000 clones, 84% of them singletons. The starting material was CD4+ or CD8+ T cells sorted from blood, obtained in a trial of the OX40 agonist ivuxolimab. The receptors derive from an adult with an advanced solid tumor such as melanoma, head and neck, liver or kidney cancer.

This chain links TRBV7-3 with TRBJ2-5; D gene unclear. CDR1 SGHTA and CDR2 FQGTGA come from the germline V gene. Trimming shortened V by 5 bases and J by 5 bases, and 18 bases separated the two germline ends. CDR3 length equals 15 residues. Here the CDR3 DNA reads TGTGCCAGCAGCCCGTCCAGGTCCCCTGGGGAGACCCAGTACTTC. It specifies CASSPSRSPGETQYF.

The rearrangement links TRBV19 to TRBJ1-1; 7 bases line up with TRBD1. Per germline, CDR1 LNHDA and CDR2 SQIVND (reference sequence). The CDR3 sequence is 13 residues long. V was pared by 6 bases and J by 1 base, with 2 bases of the junction left unmatched. Here the CDR3 reads CASRTGRNTEAFF. Written as DNA, the CDR3 is TGTGCCAGTAGGACAGGGCGGAACACTGAAGCTTTCTTT.

V gene TRBV28 combines with J gene TRBJ2-7, with 7 bases that match TRBD1. The CDR3 contains 14 residues. J was trimmed by 6 bases and V by 5 bases; bases with no gene match: 10. Germline-derived CDR1 and CDR2 are MDHEN and SYDVKM. The CDR3 is CASSATGLLGEQYF. The CDR3 DNA follows: TGTGCCAGCAGTGCGACAGGGCTACTAGGCGAGCAGTACTTC.

The gene calls are TRBV6-5 and TRBJ1-5, with 7 bases identical to TRBD1. Germline V gene lookup returns CDR1 MNHEY and CDR2 SVGAGI. V lost 7 bases, J lost 2 bases, and 5 bases stayed unmatched. This CDR3 has 14 amino acids. CDR3: CASKTGWGNQPQHF. The CDR3 coding sequence is TGTGCCAGCAAGACAGGGTGGGGCAATCAGCCCCAGCATTTT.

The chain has TRBV28 and TRBJ1-5; a weak D match, TRBD1 (6 bases). The CDR3 totals 15 residues. Trimming took 0 bases from V and 4 from J, leaving 10 bases between them. Germline V lookup: CDR1 MDHEN, CDR2 SYDVKM. The CDR3 bases are TGTGCCAGCAGTTTATGGGACAGTGATAATCAGCCCCAGCATTTT. As protein: CASSLWDSDNQPQHF.

The J gene is TRBJ2-7, the V gene TRBV5-4; D is undetermined. CDR1 SGHNT and CDR2 YYREEE come from the germline V gene (reference sequence). The CDR3 runs 15 residues. The germline V and J ends were trimmed by 1 base and 0 bases, with 11 bases remaining between them. This chain's CDR3 is CASSLRSRSSYEQYF. In nucleotides, the CDR3 is TGTGCCAGCAGCTTGCGAAGTAGGAGCTCCTACGAGCAGTACTTC. Drawing the rest from reference TRBV5-4 and TRBJ2-7, the complete variable domain is ETGVTQSPTHLIKTRGQQVTLRCSSQSGHNTVSWYQQALGQGPQFIFQYYREEENGRGNFPPRFSGLQFPNYSSELNVNALELDDSALYLCASSLRSRSSYEQYFGPGTRLTVT.

The chain carries TRBV6-6 and TRBJ1-1; D remains unclear. This CDR3 is 15 amino acids long. CDR1 and CDR2 from the germline V gene are MNHNY and SVGAGI (reference sequence). The V and J ends lost 0 bases and 5 bases respectively, with 13 bases between them. The CDR3 protein is CASSYSFELGTEAFF. The CDR3 region has the DNA TGTGCCAGCAGTTACTCATTTGAGTTGGGAACTGAAGCTTTCTTT.

The chain employs TRBV7-3 and TRBJ2-1, with TRBD1 matching over 11 bases. Germline CDR1 and CDR2: SGHTA and FQGTGA. This CDR3 is 16 amino acids long. Trimming took 4 bases from V and 3 from J; bases not matched to a gene: 5. The CDR3 sequence: CASSSAGTGGYNEQFF. CDR3 DNA sequence: TGTGCCAGCAGCTCAGCCGGGACAGGGGGCTACAATGAGCAGTTCTTC. Supplemented by reference TRBV7-3 and TRBJ2-1, the full variable domain reads GAGVSQTPSNKVTEKGKYVELRCDPISGHTALYWYRQSLGQGPEFLIYFQGTGAADDSGLPNDRFFAVRPEGSVSTLKIQRTERGDSAVYLCASSSAGTGGYNEQFFGPGTRLTVL.

This clone was counted only a few times. This chain links TRBV28 with TRBJ1-2; D remains ambiguous. The germline V gene encodes CDR1 MDHEN and CDR2 SYDVKM. V gave up 2 bases and J gave up 5 bases, with 9 bases separating them. There are 13 residues in the CDR3. CDR3: CASSLEGAYGYTF. The CDR3 region has the DNA TGTGCCAGCAGTTTAGAGGGAGCTTATGGCTACACCTTC.